This paragraph covers one T cell receptor beta chain sequence. The antigen remains undetermined. This entry is derived from a study of PD-L1 blockade in urothelial cancer. Study context: The year 2014 saw patients start atezolizumab, 1,200 mg intravenously every 3 weeks. Patients with male sex and bladder-origin urothelial cancer accounted for about 85% of the roughly 30 enrolled.

Findings and limits, study-wide: Tumor-infiltrating T lymphocytes were more abundant in patients with durable benefit.

Sequenced by immunoSEQ multiplex PCR; TCRdb stores in-frame clones only, minus some. The repertoire includes about 32,000 clones, just over 35% of them detected once, and 8% to 9.5% sits in the top ten. V lost 0 bases and J lost 7; bases outside the gene matches: 14. The CDR3 totals 18 residues. The chain has TRBV6-7 and TRBJ2-2, with 7 bases identical to TRBD1. TRBV6-7 has ORF status, its function being uncertain. The TCR was taken from a man in his sixties with urothelial cancer. Sequencing used tumor tissue, obtained before atezolizumab (anti-PD-L1) treatment. CDR3 coding DNA: TGTGCCAGCAGTTACTCGATCGGTCGAAGGGGGCGCATCGGGGAGCTGTTTTTT. This sequence encodes CASSYSIGRRGRIGELFF.